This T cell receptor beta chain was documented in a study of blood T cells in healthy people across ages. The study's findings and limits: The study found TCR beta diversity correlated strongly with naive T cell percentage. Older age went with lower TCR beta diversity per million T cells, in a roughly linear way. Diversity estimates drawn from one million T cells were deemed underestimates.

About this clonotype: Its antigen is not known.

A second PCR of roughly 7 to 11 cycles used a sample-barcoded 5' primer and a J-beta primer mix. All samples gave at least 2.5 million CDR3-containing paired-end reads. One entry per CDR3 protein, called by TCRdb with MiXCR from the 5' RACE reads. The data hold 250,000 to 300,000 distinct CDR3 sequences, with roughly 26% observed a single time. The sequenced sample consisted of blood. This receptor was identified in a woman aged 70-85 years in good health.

CDR3 loop: CSARTGAPSYGYTF. The CDR3, as DNA: TGCAGTGCAAGGACAGGGGCGCCCTCCTATGGCTACACCTTC. This chain uses TRBV20-1 with TRBJ1-2; 9 bases map to TRBD1. V dropped 6 bases and J dropped 4; count of bases not matched to a gene: 9. CDR3 length: 14 amino acids. CDR1 is DFQATT, CDR2 SNEGSKA, per germline (reference sequence).